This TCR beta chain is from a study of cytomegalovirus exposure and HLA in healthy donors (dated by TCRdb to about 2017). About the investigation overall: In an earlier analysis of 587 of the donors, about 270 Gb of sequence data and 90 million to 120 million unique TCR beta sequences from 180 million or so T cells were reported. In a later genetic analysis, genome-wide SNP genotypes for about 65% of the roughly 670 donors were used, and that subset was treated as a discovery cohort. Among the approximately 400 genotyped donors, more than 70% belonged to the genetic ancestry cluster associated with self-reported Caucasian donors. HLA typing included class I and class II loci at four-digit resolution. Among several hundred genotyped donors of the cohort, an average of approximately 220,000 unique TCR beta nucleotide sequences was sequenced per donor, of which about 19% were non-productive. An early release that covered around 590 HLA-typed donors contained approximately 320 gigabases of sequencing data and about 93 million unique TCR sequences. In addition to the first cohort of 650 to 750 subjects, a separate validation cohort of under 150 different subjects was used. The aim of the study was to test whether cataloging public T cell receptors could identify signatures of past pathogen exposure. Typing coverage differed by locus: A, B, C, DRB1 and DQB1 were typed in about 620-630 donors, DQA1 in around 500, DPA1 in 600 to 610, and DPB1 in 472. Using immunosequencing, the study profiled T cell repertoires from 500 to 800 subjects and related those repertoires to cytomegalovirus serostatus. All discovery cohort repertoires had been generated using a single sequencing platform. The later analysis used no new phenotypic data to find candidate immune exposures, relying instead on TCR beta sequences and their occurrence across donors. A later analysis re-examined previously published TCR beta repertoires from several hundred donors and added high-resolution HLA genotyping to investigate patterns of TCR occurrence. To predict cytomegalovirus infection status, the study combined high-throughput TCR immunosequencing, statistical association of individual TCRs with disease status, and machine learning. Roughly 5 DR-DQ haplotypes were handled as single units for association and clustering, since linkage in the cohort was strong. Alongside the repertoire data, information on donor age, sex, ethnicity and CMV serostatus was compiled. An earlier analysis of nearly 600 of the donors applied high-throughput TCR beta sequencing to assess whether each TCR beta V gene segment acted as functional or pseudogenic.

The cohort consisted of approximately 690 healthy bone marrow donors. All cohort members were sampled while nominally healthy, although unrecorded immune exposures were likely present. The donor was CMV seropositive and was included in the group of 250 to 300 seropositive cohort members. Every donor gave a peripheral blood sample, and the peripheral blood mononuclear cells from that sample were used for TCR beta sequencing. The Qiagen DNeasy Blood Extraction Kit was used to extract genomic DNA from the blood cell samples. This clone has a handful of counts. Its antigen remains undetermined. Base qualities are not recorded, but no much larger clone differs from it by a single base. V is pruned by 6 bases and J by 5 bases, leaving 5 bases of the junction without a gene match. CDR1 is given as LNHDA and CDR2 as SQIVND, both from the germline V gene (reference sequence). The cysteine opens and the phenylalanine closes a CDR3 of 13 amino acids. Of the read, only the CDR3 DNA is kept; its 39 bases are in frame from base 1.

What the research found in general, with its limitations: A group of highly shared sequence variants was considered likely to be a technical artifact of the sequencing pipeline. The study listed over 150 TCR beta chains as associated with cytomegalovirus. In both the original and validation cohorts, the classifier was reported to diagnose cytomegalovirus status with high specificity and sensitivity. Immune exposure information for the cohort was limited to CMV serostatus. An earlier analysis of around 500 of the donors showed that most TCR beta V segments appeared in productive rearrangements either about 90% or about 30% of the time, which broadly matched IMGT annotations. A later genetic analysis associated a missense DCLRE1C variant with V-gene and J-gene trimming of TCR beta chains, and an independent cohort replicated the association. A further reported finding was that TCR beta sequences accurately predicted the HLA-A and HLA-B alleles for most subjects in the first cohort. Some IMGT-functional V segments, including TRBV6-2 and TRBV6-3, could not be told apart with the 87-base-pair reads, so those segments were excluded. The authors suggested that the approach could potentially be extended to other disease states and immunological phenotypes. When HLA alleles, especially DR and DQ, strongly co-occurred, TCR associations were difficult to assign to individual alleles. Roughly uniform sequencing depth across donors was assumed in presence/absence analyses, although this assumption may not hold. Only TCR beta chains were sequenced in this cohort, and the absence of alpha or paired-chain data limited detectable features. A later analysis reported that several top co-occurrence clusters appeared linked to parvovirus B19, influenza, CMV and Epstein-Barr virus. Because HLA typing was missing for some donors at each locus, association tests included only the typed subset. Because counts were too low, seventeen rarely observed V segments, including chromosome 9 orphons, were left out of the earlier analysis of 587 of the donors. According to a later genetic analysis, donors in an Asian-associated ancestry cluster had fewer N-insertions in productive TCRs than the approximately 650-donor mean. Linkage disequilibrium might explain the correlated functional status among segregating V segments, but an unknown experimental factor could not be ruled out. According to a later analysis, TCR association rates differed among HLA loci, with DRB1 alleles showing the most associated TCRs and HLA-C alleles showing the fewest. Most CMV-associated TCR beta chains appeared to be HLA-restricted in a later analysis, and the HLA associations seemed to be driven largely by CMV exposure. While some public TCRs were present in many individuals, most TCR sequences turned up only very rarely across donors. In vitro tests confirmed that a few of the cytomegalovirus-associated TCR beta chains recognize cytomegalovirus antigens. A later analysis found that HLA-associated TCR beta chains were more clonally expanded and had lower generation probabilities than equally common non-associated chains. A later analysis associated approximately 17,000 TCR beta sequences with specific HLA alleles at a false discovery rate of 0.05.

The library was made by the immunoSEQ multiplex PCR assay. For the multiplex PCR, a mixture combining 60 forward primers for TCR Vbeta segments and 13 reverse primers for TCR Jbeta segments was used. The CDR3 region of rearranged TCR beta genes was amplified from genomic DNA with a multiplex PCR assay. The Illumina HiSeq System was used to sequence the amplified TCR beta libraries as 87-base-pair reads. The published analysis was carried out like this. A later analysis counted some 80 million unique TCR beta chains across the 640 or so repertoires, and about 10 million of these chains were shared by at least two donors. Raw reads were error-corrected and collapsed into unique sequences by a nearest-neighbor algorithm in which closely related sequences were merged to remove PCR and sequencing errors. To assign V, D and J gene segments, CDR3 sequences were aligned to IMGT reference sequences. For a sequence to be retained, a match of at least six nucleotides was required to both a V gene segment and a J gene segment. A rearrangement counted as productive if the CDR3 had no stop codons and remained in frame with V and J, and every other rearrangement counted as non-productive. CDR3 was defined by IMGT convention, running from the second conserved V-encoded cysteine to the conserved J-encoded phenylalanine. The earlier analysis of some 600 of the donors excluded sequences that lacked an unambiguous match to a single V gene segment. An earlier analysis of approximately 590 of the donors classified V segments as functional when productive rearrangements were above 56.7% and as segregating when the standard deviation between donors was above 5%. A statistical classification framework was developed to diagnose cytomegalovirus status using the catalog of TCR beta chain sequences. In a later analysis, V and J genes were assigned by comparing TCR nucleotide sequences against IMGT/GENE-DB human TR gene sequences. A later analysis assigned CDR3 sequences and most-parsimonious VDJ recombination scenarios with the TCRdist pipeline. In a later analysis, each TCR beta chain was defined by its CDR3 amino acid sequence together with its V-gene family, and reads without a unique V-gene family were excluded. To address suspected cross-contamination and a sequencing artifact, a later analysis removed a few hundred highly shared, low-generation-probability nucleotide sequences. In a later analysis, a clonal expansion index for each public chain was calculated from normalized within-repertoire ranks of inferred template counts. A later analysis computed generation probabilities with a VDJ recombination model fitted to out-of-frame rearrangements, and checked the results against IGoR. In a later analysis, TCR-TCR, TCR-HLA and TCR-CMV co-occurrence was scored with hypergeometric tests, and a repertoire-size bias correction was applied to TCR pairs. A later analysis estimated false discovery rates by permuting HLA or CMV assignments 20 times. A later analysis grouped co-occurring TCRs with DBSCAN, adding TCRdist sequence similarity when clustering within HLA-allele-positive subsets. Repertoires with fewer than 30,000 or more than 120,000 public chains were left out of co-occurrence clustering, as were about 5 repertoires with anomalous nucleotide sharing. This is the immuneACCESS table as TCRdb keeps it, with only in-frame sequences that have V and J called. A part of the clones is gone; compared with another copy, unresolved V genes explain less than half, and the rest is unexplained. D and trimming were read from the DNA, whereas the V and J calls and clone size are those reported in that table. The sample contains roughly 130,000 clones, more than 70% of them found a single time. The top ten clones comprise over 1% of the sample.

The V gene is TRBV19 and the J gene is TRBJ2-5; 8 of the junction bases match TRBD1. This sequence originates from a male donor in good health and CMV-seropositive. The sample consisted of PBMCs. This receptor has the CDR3 CASRGQEEETQYF. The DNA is TGTGCCAGTAGGGGACAGGAAGAGGAGACCCAGTACTTC.